The 24 T cell receptor beta chains below were found in one sample sequenced in a study of OX40 agonist ivuxolimab in advanced cancers. Here immunoSEQ multiplex PCR was the method, and the copy in TCRdb shows in-frame clones only, minus some. The sample shows 31,000 or so clones, less than 85% of them seen only once. Sequencing used CD4+ or CD8+ T cells sorted from blood, obtained in a trial of the OX40 agonist ivuxolimab. The source is an adult with an advanced solid tumor such as melanoma, head and neck, liver or kidney cancer.

This clone appeared once. The chain uses TRBV29-1 and TRBJ1-1, with D tentatively TRBD1 (6 bases). Trimming cost V 3 bases and J 3 bases, with 11 bases left between them. This CDR3 has 13 amino acids. Germline V lookup: CDR1 SQVTM, CDR2 ANQGSEA. This CDR3 is CSVDRGLDTEAFF. CDR3 coding DNA: TGCAGCGTTGACCGGGGGCTAGACACTGAAGCTTTCTTT.

This chain joins TRBV5-1 and TRBJ2-7, with 10 bases that match TRBD1. J was trimmed by 4 bases and V by 3 bases; bases with no gene match: 7. Per the germline V gene, CDR1 is SGHRS and CDR2 is YFSETQ. This CDR3 comprises 15 residues. CDR3 in amino acids: CASSSGTGVRYEQYF. CDR3 nucleotide sequence: TGCGCCAGCAGCTCTGGGACAGGGGTACGGTACGAGCAGTACTTC. The full variable domain, with the rest looked up from reference TRBV5-1 and TRBJ2-7, is KAGVTQTPRYLIKTRGQQVTLSCSPISGHRSVSWYQQTPGQGLQFLFEYFSETQRNKGNFPGRFSGRQFSNSRSEMNVSTLELGDSALYLCASSSGTGVRYEQYFGPGTRLTVT.

The chain combines TRBV7-8 with TRBJ2-5, with TRBD1 identical over 9 bases. This CDR3 is 16 amino acids long. Germline CDR1 is SGHVS and CDR2 is FQNEAQ. Trimming took 4 bases from V and 5 from J; bases not matched to a gene: 11. CDR3 nucleotide sequence: TGTGCCAGCAGCTCACAACGGACAGGGGCGGGTGAGACCCAGTACTTC. Translation gives CASSSQRTGAGETQYF.

The chain recombines TRBV11-2 with TRBJ2-1; D is unclear. The germline V gene encodes CDR1 SGHAT and CDR2 FQNNGV. V shed 1 base and J shed 3 bases, with 4 bases lying between them. This CDR3 region has 13 residues. The chain's CDR3 is CASSLGLYNEQFF. The CDR3 nucleotides read TGTGCCAGCAGCTTAGGGCTCTACAATGAGCAGTTCTTC.

The chain joins TRBV7-9 to TRBJ2-3; D might be TRBD1 (5 bases). CDR1 and CDR2 from the germline V gene are SEHNR and FQNEAQ (reference sequence). V was cut by 3 bases and J by 2 bases, with 12 bases left in between. The CDR3 is 15 residues long. The CDR3 nucleotides are TGTGCCAGCAGCTTTTTACGGACATCCACAGATACGCAGTATTTT. Its protein product is CASSFLRTSTDTQYF.

The chain carries TRBV4-3 and TRBJ2-3; D gene ambiguous. Trimming pared 3 bases from V and 3 bases from J, leaving 13 bases between. Per germline, CDR1 LGHNA and CDR2 YSLEER. The CDR3 has 15 amino acids. This CDR3 is CASSHPLAETDTQYF. The CDR3 region has the DNA TGCGCCAGCAGCCACCCCCTTGCAGAAACAGATACGCAGTATTTT.

The rearrangement links TRBV7-6 to TRBJ2-3; D gene ambiguous. CDR3 size: 11 residues. The V gene lost 3 bases and the J gene lost 3 bases, with 1 base spanning the gap. CDR1 SGHVS and CDR2 FNYEAQ come from the germline V gene. DNA of the CDR3: TGTGCCAGCAGCTTTACAGATACGCAGTATTTT. Its translation is CASSFTDTQYF.

The chain links TRBV5-1 to TRBJ1-4; D might be TRBD1 (5 bases). The ends were cut back, 2 bases at V and 6 bases at J, with 11 bases in the middle. There are 14 residues in the CDR3. The V gene's germline CDR1 is SGHRS and CDR2 YFSETQ. CDR3 sequence (DNA): TGCGCCAGCAGCTTAGGAAGGGGATATGAAAAACTGTTTTTT. This translates into CASSLGRGYEKLFF.

The chain is built from TRBV7-2 and TRBJ1-1; D gene uncertain. This CDR3 is built from 14 residues. The germline V gene encodes CDR1 SGHTA and CDR2 FQGNSA. The ends were cut back, 2 bases at V and 1 base at J, with 8 bases in the middle. The CDR3 region has the DNA TGTGCCAGCAGCTTAACCCGGGGGAACACTGAAGCTTTCTTT. It yields the protein CASSLTRGNTEAFF.

Notes on this clone: Since a much larger clone is just one base distant, this may be a read error. The CDR3 bases are TGTGCCAGCAGCTTGAACACTGAAGCTTTCTTT. It is translated as CASSLNTEAFF. This sequence joins TRBV5-6 and TRBJ1-1, with D unresolved. Trimming took off 1 base at V and 2 bases at J, with 0 bases between the two ends. Germline-derived CDR1 and CDR2 are SGHDT and YYEEEE. The CDR3 contains 11 residues. Variable domain in full (rest from reference TRBV5-6 and TRBJ1-1): DAGVTQSPTHLIKTRGQQVTLRCSPKSGHDTVSWYQQALGQGPQFIFQYYEEEERQRGNFPDRFSGHQFPNYSSELNVNALLLGDSALYLCASSLNTEAFFGQGTRLTVV.

V and J are TRBV11-3 and TRBJ2-5; TRBD2 aligns across 12 bases. The CDR3 covers 18 residues. Germline loops: CDR1 SGHNT, CDR2 YENEEA. J lost 0 bases, V lost 5 bases, and 10 bases had no gene match. The CDR3 sequence: CASSLSSGGAPDQETQYF. The CDR3 coding sequence is TGTGCCAGCAGCCTTTCTAGCGGGGGGGCCCCTGACCAAGAGACCCAGTACTTC.

This clone was found a few times. This sequence joins TRBV5-4 and TRBJ2-2; 10 bases match TRBD1. The V gene's germline CDR1 is SGHNT and CDR2 YYREEE (reference sequence). This CDR3 region has 18 residues. V lost 0 bases, J lost 6 bases, and 11 bases stayed unmatched. This CDR3 is CASSLGLKGQGTAGELFF. The CDR3 region has the DNA TGTGCCAGCAGCTTGGGATTAAAGGGACAGGGGACCGCCGGGGAGCTGTTTTTT.

V and J are TRBV6-5 and TRBJ2-5, with 8 bases aligning to TRBD2. Trimming cost V 9 bases and J 4 bases; bases outside gene matches: 13. There are 15 residues in the CDR3. Germline V CDR1 and CDR2: MNHEY, SVGAGI. The CDR3 here is CASGEGGGQVETQYF. CDR3 sequence (DNA): TGTGCCAGTGGGGAGGGCGGGGGGCAGGTAGAGACCCAGTACTTC.

The chain has TRBV23-1 and TRBJ1-6; D is possibly TRBD1 (5 bases). TRBV23-1 is reported as an ORF; its role is uncertain. This CDR3 region has 14 residues. Between the trimmed V and J ends, which lost 6 bases and 4 bases, there was a span of 10 bases. The CDR3 nucleotides are TGCGCCAGCAGCCACCGACAGTATAATTCACCCCTCCACTTT. Translating gives CASSHRQYNSPLHF.

The chain employs TRBV6-6 and TRBJ1-1; D remains ambiguous. V lost 2 bases and J lost 2, with 12 bases in between. This CDR3 contains 15 residues. Per germline, CDR1 MNHNY and CDR2 SVGAGI (reference sequence). CDR3 region: CASSYGADTNTEAFF. CDR3 DNA sequence: TGTGCCAGCAGTTACGGCGCAGATACAAACACTGAAGCTTTCTTT.

The genes are TRBV11-2 and TRBJ2-2; D gene uncertain. Trimming cost V 0 bases and J 7 bases, with 6 bases left between them. CDR1 is SGHAT, CDR2 FQNNGV, per germline. This CDR3 has 13 amino acids. The CDR3 loop reads CASSLEDGGELFF. The CDR3 region has the DNA TGTGCCAGCAGCTTAGAGGATGGCGGGGAGCTGTTTTTT.

This chain joins TRBV27 and TRBJ1-1; D possibly corresponds to TRBD1 (5 bases). CDR1 is MNHEY, CDR2 SMNVEV, per germline (reference sequence). The germline V and J ends were trimmed by 0 bases and 6 bases, with 17 bases remaining between them. The CDR3 consists of 16 residues. CDR3 region: CASSLSWGADFPEAFF. The CDR3 DNA reads as TGTGCCAGCAGTTTATCTTGGGGCGCTGATTTCCCTGAAGCTTTCTTT.

The chain has TRBV5-4 and TRBJ1-2; D is unclear. Germline V gene sequence: CDR1 SGHNT, CDR2 YYREEE (reference sequence). CDR3 length: 12 residues. The V gene lost 1 base and the J gene lost 8 bases, with 9 bases spanning the gap. The CDR3 DNA sequence: TGTGCCAGCAGCTTGATTACAGAGGGCTACACCTTC. Translation gives CASSLITEGYTF. The full variable domain, in which reference TRBV5-4 and TRBJ1-2 provide the parts outside the CDR3, is ETGVTQSPTHLIKTRGQQVTLRCSSQSGHNTVSWYQQALGQGPQFIFQYYREEENGRGNFPPRFSGLQFPNYSSELNVNALELDDSALYLCASSLITEGYTFGSGTRLTVV.

The rearrangement links TRBV15 to TRBJ2-7; D call uncertain. Germline V gene sequence: CDR1 LNHNV, CDR2 YYDKDF (reference sequence). V was clipped by 0 bases and J by 0 bases, with 6 bases between them. This CDR3 has 14 residues. The DNA for the CDR3 is TGTGCCACCAGCAGAGATGGGGTCTCCTACGAGCAGTACTTC. It translates to CATSRDGVSYEQYF. The variable domain in full, with the rest retrieved from reference TRBV15 and TRBJ2-7, is DAMVIQNPRYQVTQFGKPVTLSCSQTLNHNVMYWYQQKSSQAPKLLFHYYDKDFNNEADTPDNFQSRRPNTSFCFLDIRSPGLGDTAMYLCATSRDGVSYEQYFGPGTRLTVT.

This clone was observed a handful of times. V and J are TRBV10-3 and TRBJ1-1; 7 positions match TRBD1. CDR3 length: 16 residues. In germline, CDR1 is ENHRY, CDR2 SYGVKD. Trimming removed 9 bases from V and 0 bases from J; junction bases left unmatched: 13. The CDR3 region has the DNA TGTGCCATAAGACAGGGACTAGCCTTCATGAACACTGAAGCTTTCTTT. Its translation is CAIRQGLAFMNTEAFF.

The rearrangement uses TRBV27 and TRBJ2-1; a weak D match, TRBD1 (6 bases). The CDR3 has 14 amino acids. Germline V CDR1 and CDR2: MNHEY, SMNVEV (reference sequence). Trimming removed 0 bases from V and 7 bases from J, with 10 bases in between. CDR3 in amino acids: CASSLSVRGNEQFF. The CDR3 DNA is TGTGCCAGCAGTTTATCGGTCAGGGGAAATGAGCAGTTCTTC.

This sequence joins TRBV28 and TRBJ2-7; the D gene is possibly TRBD2 (5 bases). Germline CDR1 MDHEN, CDR2 SYDVKM. The CDR3 has 15 amino acids. Trimming removed 3 bases from V and 0 bases from J, with 12 bases in between. The CDR3 sequence is CASSFFEAVSYEQYF. CDR3 sequence (DNA): TGTGCCAGCAGTTTTTTTGAAGCGGTCTCCTACGAGCAGTACTTC.

This chain uses TRBV6-1 with TRBJ1-1; no firm D call. V was cut by 1 base and J by 6 bases, with 6 bases left in between. CDR3 length: 12 amino acids. Per the germline V gene, CDR1 is MNHNS and CDR2 is SASEGT. The CDR3 region has the DNA TGTGCCAGCAGTGAAGACGGGCCTGAAGCTTTCTTT. The encoded protein is CASSEDGPEAFF.

The chain recombines TRBV9 with TRBJ2-5; 8 nucleotides align to TRBD2. TRBJ2-7 explains the end of the DNA better; the J call may be wrong. CDR1 is SGDLS and CDR2 is YYNGEE in the germline V gene. This CDR3 region has 15 residues. DNA of the CDR3: TGTGCCAGCAGCGTAGCTGGGGCGGGAGGCTACGAGCAGTACTTC. Encoded protein: CASSVAGAGGYEQYF.